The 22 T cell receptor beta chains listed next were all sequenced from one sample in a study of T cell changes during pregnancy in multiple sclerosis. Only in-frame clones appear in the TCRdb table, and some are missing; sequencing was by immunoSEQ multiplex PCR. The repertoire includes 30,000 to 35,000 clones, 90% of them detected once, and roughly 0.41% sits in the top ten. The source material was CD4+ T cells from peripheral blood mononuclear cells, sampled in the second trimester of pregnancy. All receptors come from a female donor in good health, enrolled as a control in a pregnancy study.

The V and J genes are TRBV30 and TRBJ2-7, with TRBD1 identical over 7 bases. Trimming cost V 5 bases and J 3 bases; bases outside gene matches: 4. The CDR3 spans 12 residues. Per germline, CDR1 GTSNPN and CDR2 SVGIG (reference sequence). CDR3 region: CAWGTDSYEQYF. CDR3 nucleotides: TGTGCCTGGGGGACAGACAGCTACGAGCAGTACTTC.

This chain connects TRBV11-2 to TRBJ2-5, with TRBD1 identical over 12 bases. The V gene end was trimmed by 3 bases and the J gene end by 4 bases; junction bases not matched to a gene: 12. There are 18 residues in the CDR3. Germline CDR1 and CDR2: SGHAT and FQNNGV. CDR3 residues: CASSFIFRGTGGSETQYF. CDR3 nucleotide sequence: TGTGCCAGCAGCTTTATCTTTCGGGGGACAGGGGGCTCAGAGACCCAGTACTTC.

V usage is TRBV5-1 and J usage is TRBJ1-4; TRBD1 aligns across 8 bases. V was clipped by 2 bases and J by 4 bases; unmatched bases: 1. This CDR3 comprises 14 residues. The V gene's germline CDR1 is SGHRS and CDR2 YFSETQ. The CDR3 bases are TGCGCCAGCAGCTTTACAGGGGGTAATGAAAAACTGTTTTTT. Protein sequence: CASSFTGGNEKLFF. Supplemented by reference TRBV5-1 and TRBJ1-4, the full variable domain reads KAGVTQTPRYLIKTRGQQVTLSCSPISGHRSVSWYQQTPGQGLQFLFEYFSETQRNKGNFPGRFSGRQFSNSRSEMNVSTLELGDSALYLCASSFTGGNEKLFFGSGTQLSVL.

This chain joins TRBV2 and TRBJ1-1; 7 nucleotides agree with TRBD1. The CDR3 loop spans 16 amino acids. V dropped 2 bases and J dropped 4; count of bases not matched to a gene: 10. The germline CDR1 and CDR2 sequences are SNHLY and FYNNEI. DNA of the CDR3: TGTGCCAGCAGTGAATGGCTGTTGGCAGGGGGCACTGAAGCTTTCTTT. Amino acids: CASSEWLLAGGTEAFF.

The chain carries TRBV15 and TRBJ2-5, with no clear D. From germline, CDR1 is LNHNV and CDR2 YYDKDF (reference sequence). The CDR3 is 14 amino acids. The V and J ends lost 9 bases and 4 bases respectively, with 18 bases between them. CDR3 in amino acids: CATKTSVYGETQYF. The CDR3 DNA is TGTGCCACGAAAACATCAGTTTATGGAGAGACCCAGTACTTC.

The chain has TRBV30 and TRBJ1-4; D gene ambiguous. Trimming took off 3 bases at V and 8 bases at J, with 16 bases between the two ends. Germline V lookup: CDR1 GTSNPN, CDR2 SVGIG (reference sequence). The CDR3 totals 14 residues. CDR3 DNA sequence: TGTGCCTGGAGCGCCGACGAGATCGGGGAAAAACTGTTTTTT. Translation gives CAWSADEIGEKLFF.

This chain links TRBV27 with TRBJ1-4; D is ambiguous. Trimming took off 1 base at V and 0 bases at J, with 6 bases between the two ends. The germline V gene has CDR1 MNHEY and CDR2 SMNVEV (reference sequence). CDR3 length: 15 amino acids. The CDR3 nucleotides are TGTGCCAGCAGTTTATTTTCGGCAACTAATGAAAAACTGTTTTTT. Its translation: CASSLFSATNEKLFF.

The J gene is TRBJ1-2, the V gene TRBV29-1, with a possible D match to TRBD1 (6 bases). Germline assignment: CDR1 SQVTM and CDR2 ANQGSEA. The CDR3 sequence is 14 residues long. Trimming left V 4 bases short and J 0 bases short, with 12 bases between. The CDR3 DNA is TGCAGCGTTGGTCCGGACAGCGCTAACTATGGCTACACCTTC. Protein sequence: CSVGPDSANYGYTF. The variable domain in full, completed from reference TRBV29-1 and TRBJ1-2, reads SAVISQKPSRDICQRGTSLTIQCQVDSQVTMMFWYRQQPGQSLTLIATANQGSEATYESGFVIDKFPISRPNLTFSTLTVSNMSPEDSSIYLCSVGPDSANYGYTFGSGTRLTVV.

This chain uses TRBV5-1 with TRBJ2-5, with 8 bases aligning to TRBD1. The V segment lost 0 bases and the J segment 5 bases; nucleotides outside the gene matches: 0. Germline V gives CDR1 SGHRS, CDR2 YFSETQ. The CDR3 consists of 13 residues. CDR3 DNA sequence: TGCGCCAGCAGCTTGGGGGACAGGGAGACCCAGTACTTC. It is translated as CASSLGDRETQYF.

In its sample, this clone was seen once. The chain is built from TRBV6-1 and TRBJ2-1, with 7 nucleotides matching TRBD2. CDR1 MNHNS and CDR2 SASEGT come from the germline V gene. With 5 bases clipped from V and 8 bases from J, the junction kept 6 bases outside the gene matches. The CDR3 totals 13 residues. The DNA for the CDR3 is TGTGCCAGCAGTCCGGGACTAAGGGATGAGCAGTTCTTC. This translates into CASSPGLRDEQFF.

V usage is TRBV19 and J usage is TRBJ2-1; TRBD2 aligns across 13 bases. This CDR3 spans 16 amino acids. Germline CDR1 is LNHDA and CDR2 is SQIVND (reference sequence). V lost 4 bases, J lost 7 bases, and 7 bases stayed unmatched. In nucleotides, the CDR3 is TGTGCCAGTAGTACCACGGGACTAGCGGGAATTAATGAGCAGTTCTTC. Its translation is CASSTTGLAGINEQFF. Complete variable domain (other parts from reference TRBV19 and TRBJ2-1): DGGITQSPKYLFRKEGQNVTLSCEQNLNHDAMYWYRQDPGQGLRLIYYSQIVNDFQKGDIAEGYSVSREKKESFPLTVTSAQKNPTAFYLCASSTTGLAGINEQFFGPGTRLTVL.

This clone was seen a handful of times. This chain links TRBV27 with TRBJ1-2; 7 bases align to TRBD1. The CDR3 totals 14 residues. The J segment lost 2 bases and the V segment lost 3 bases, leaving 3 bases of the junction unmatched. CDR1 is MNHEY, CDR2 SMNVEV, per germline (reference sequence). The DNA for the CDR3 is TGTGCCAGCAGTTTTTTGGACAGGAACTATGGCTACACCTTC. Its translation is CASSFLDRNYGYTF.

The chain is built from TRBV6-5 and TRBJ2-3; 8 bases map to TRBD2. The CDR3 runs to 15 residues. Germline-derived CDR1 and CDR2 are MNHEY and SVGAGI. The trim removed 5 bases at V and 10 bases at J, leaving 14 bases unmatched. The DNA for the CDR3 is TGTGCCAGCAGTCGTACTAGCGGAGGGGGTAACGCGCAGTATTTT. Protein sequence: CASSRTSGGGNAQYF.

CDR3 sequence reads: CASSELYRVDNEKLFF. In DNA form, the CDR3 reads TGCGCCAGCAGTGAGCTATACAGGGTGGACAATGAAAAACTGTTTTTT. The rearrangement uses TRBV10-1 and TRBJ1-4; a weak D match, TRBD1 (6 bases). This CDR3 spans 16 amino acids. The V and J ends lost 2 bases and 5 bases respectively, with 15 bases between them. Germline V gives CDR1 WNHNN, CDR2 SYGVQD (reference sequence).

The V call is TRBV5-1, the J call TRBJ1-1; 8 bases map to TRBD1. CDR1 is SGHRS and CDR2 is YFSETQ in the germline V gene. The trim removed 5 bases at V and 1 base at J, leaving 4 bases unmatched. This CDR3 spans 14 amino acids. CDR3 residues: CASRPGGPNTEAFF. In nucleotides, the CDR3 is TGCGCCAGCAGACCAGGGGGCCCGAACACTGAAGCTTTCTTT.

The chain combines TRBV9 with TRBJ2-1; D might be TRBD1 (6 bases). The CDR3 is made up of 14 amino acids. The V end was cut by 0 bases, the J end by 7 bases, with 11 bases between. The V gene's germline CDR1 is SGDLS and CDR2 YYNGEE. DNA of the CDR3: TGTGCCAGCAGCGTAGAAAGGGGGAAGAATGAGCAGTTCTTC. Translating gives CASSVERGKNEQFF.

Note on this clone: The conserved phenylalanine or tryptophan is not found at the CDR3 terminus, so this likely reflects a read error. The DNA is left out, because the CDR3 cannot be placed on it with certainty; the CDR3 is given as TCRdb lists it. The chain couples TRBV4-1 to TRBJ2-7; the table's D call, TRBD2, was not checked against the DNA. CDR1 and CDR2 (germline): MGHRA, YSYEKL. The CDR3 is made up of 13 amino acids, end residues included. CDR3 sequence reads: CASSQAGREAIFL.

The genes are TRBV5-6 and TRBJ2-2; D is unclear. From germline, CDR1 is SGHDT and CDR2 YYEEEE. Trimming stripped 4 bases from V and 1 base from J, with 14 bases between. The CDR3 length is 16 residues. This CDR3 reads CASSPRLGRNTGELFF. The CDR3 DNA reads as TGTGCCAGCAGCCCCAGGCTCGGCAGGAACACCGGGGAGCTGTTTTTT.

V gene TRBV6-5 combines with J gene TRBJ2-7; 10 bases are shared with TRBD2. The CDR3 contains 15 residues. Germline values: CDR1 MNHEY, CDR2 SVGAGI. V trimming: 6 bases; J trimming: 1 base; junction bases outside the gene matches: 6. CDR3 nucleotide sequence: TGTGCCAGCAGAGATAGCGGGGGGATGTCCTACGAGCAGTACTTC. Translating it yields CASRDSGGMSYEQYF.

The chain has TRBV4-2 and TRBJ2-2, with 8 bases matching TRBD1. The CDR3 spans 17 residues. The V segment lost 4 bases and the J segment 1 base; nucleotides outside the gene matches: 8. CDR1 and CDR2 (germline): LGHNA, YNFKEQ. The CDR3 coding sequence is TGTGCCAGCAGCCCGAGACCCGACAGGGGGAACACCGGGGAGCTGTTTTTT. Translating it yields CASSPRPDRGNTGELFF.

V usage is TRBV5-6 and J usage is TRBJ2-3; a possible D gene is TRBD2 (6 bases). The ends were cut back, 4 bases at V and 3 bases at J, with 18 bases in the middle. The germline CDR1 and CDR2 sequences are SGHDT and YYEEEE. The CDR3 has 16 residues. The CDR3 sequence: CASSTRLVFWTDTQYF. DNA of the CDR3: TGTGCCAGCAGCACCCGACTAGTATTTTGGACAGATACGCAGTATTTT.

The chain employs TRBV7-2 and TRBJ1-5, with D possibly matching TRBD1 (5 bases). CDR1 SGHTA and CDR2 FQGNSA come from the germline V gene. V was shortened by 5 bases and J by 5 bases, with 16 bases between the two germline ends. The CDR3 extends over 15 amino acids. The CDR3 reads CASSKIGGIDQPQHF. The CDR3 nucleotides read TGTGCCAGCAGCAAAATCGGGGGTATTGATCAGCCCCAGCATTTT.